This T cell receptor beta chain came from a study of CXCR3-negative and CXCR3-positive naive CD8 T cells. Germline CDR1 reads SQVTM; CDR2 reads ANQGSEA. The CDR3 contains 15 residues. In the case of this clonotype: As yet, its antigen is unknown.

Whole-study findings and limits: Researchers report CXCR3 expression partially decreased after cryopreservation, with fresh PBMCs used in most assays.

The libraries of TRB cDNA were prepared using 5' RACE with UMI labels. TCRdb re-called the 5' RACE reads; every CDR3 protein appears as one record, without DNA. The sample data list 65,000 to 95,000 distinct CDR3 sequences. The TCR sequence derives from a human donor in good health. Some clones in this sample may be carry-over from other donors' samples. Sequencing used naive CXCR3- CD8+ T cells from blood. Subset defined: CD45RO-CCR7+CD27+CD95- naive CD8+ T cells lacking CXCR3 (TNR3-). The V gene is TRBV29-1, the J gene TRBJ2-2; TCRdb calls TRBD2, which cannot be checked without DNA. This chain's CDR3 is CSVKGLAGLSGELFF.